This T cell receptor beta chain was sequenced during a study of T cells after yellow fever vaccination. Regarding the study as a whole: Within FACS-sorted repertoires, abundant clonotypes contaminating from the bulk population could be present.

The V gene's germline CDR1 is LGHNA and CDR2 YNFKEQ. V was pared by 1 base and J by 3 bases, with 3 bases between. The CDR3 consists of 13 residues. This clonotype was detected only a few times. The antigen is undetermined. Making TCR cDNA involved 5'RACE template switching, which added UMIs and a universal primer site. TCRdb redid the calling of the 5' RACE reads with MiXCR, one entry per CDR3 protein. The data hold some 300,000 distinct CDR3 sequences, with around 8.6% observed a single time. Sequences were derived from CD4+ T cells sorted from PBMCs, sampled 5 days after the yellow fever booster vaccination. This chain uses TRBV4-2 with TRBJ2-2, with D hard to call. This receptor was obtained from a man in his late teens or twenties who received the YFV17D yellow fever vaccine. In DNA, the CDR3 is TGTGCCAGCAGCCAAGGGTACACCGGGGAGCTGTTTTTT. Translated, it gives CASSQGYTGELFF.